These 3 T cell receptor beta chains came from one sample sequenced in a study of blood T cell repertoires in COVID-19. TCRdb's copy holds only in-frame clones and misses some; the assay was immunoSEQ multiplex PCR. The sample contains some 150,000 clones, approximately 89% of which appear only once. Input material: peripheral blood. The receptor source for this set is a man in his 70s with acute or convalescent COVID-19.

The V and J genes are TRBV3-1 (or the pseudogene TRBV3-2) and TRBJ2-1; 12 positions match TRBD2. Trimming at V came to 6 bases and at J to 4 bases, leaving 4 bases not matched to a gene. The germline V gene encodes CDR1 LGHDT and CDR2 YNNKEL (reference sequence). This CDR3 contains 15 residues. The CDR3, as DNA: TGTGCCAGCAGTCGAGGGACTAGCGGGTACAATGAGCAGTTCTTC. Its protein is CASSRGTSGYNEQFF.

The sample holds one count of this clone. One end of the junction fails to match germline, which may point to a read error. V gene TRBV5-1 combines with J gene TRBJ1-1, with D possibly TRBD1 on 5 matching bases. The CDR3 extends over 12 amino acids. Germline CDR1 reads SGHRS; CDR2 reads YFSETQ. CDR3 protein: CASSGEAQESIF. The CDR3 nucleotides read TGCGCCAGCAGCGGAGAAGCACAGGAATCAATCTTT.

This chain uses TRBV7-9 with TRBJ1-2, with a tentative D call TRBD1 (5 bases). Deletions cut 7 bases from V and 2 bases from J, with 20 bases between. Per germline, CDR1 SEHNR and CDR2 FQNEAQ (reference sequence). The CDR3 has 16 residues. The CDR3 protein is CASTGQWGDGNYGYTF. The DNA of the CDR3 is TGTGCCAGCACCGGCCAATGGGGGGATGGGAACTATGGCTACACCTTC.